Below, 10 T cell receptor beta chains from the same sample are listed, as sequenced in a study of T-cell reconstitution after alpha-beta-depleted transplantation in children listed by TCRdb under 2016. Library preparation employed PCR. TCRdb names Illumina HiSeq 2500 as the instrument used. TCR libraries were prepared with molecular barcoding, using unique molecular identifiers to normalize TCRbeta repertoire quantification. TCRdb passed the public sequencing reads through fastp at Q25 and MiXCR, retaining productive beta sequences. Every distinct CDR3 protein forms one entry, paired with its most common genes and DNA. The sample table contains approximately 650,000 distinct CDR3 sequences; only one count was recorded for under 15% of them. The ten largest clones capture 0.79% of the sample. Read against the paper, the sample's treatment or condition label means: allogeneic hematopoietic cell transplantation with graft depleted of TCRalphabeta T cells and CD19 B cells.

The sequences come from PBMCs, collected before TCRalphabeta/CD19-depleted stem cell transplant. The receptors shown here come from a girl aged 2 to 9 with congenital amegakaryocytic thrombocytopenia, due to receive a stem cell transplant.

Many counts were recorded for this clonotype. V usage is TRBV7-2 and J usage is TRBJ2-5; D uncertain. V lost 5 bases and J 10 bases, leaving 14 bases between the germline ends. Germline V CDR1 and CDR2: SGHTA, FQGNSA. This CDR3 has 12 amino acids. CDR3 nucleotide sequence: TGTGCCAGCAGCGACTCCCACAAAAACCAGTACTTC. As protein: CASSDSHKNQYF.

This clonotype appeared a few times. The gene calls are TRBV10-3 and TRBJ1-3, with D unresolved. Per the germline V gene, CDR1 is ENHRY and CDR2 is SYGVKD. The CDR3 is made up of 15 amino acids. V dropped 6 bases and J dropped 0 bases, with 12 bases sitting between them. The CDR3, as DNA: TGTGCCATCAGCGCGACGGCGGACTCTGGAAACACCATATATTTT. Protein product: CAISATADSGNTIYF.

Of note for this clonotype: A junction boundary mismatches the germline segment, possibly from a read error. This chain connects TRBV5-1 to TRBJ1-4, with D tentatively TRBD1 (5 bases). There are 17 residues in the CDR3. The germline V gene has CDR1 SGHRS and CDR2 YFSETQ. The DNA of the CDR3 is TGCGCCAGCAGAACCGGGGGGGGAAGGACAACTAATGACAAACTGTTTTTT. The encoded protein is CASRTGGGRTTNDKLFF.

CDR3 sequence reads: CASSYWTSGRTDTQYF. The CDR3, as DNA: TGTGCCAGCAGCTACTGGACTAGCGGGCGCACAGATACGCAGTATTTT. This chain uses TRBV12-3 or TRBV12-4 with TRBJ2-3; 11 bases map to TRBD2. The CDR3 loop spans 16 amino acids. V lost 6 bases, J lost 1 base, and 6 bases stayed unmatched.

This clonotype was picked up a small number of times. V is TRBV12-3 or TRBV12-4 and J is TRBJ2-1; 7 nucleotides line up with TRBD2. This CDR3 contains 15 residues. J lost 3 bases, V lost 6 bases, and 8 bases had no gene match. In nucleotides, the CDR3 is TGTGCCAGCAGCCCCGGGGGGAGCCTCTACAATGAGCAGTTCTTC. It codes for CASSPGGSLYNEQFF.

There are many counts of this clonotype. The CDR3 sequence: CASSPPVSTGELFF. DNA for the CDR3: TGTGCCAGCAGCCCCCCAGTTTCAACCGGGGAGCTGTTTTTT. This chain joins TRBV12-3 or TRBV12-4 and TRBJ2-2; D gene unclear. CDR3 length equals 14 residues. V lost 6 bases, J lost 5 bases, and 13 bases lay in between.

This clonotype was seen repeatedly, ten times or more. This sequence joins TRBV28 and TRBJ2-3; 7 bases line up with TRBD2. CDR3 length equals 14 residues. Germline loops: CDR1 MDHEN, CDR2 SYDVKM. With 8 bases clipped from V and 0 bases from J, the junction kept 5 bases outside the gene matches. In DNA form, the CDR3 reads TGTGCCAGCTCTAGCGGACAAAGCACAGATACGCAGTATTTT. Residues: CASSSGQSTDTQYF.

This clonotype was seen repeatedly, ten times or more. V usage is TRBV5-1 and J usage is TRBJ1-1; D remains unclear. Germline V gene lookup returns CDR1 SGHRS and CDR2 YFSETQ. The CDR3 spans 15 residues. V lost 4 bases and J 1 base, leaving 14 bases between the germline ends. The CDR3 here is CASSRTTNPNTEAFF. The CDR3 DNA reads as TGCGCCAGCAGCCGGACCACTAACCCGAACACTGAAGCTTTCTTT.

This clonotype has a handful of counts. The chain joins TRBV12-5 to TRBJ2-1; maybe TRBD2 (6 bases). Germline V gene data show CDR1 as LGHNT and CDR2 as FRNRAP. Trimming took 0 bases from V and 9 from J, leaving 9 bases between them. There are 13 residues in the CDR3. CDR3: CASGLVLGGEQFF. The CDR3 nucleotides are TGTGCTAGTGGTTTGGTACTCGGGGGTGAGCAGTTCTTC.

This clonotype was seen many times. The CDR3 sequence: CASSYSGTSGNTDTQYF. CDR3 in DNA: TGTGCCAGCAGTTACTCCGGGACTAGCGGAAACACAGATACGCAGTATTTT. The V call is TRBV6-5, the J call TRBJ2-3; 11 positions agree with TRBD2. From germline, CDR1 is MNHEY and CDR2 SVGAGI. V lost 0 bases to trimming and J lost 2 bases; unmatched junction nucleotides: 4. The length of the CDR3 is 17 residues.